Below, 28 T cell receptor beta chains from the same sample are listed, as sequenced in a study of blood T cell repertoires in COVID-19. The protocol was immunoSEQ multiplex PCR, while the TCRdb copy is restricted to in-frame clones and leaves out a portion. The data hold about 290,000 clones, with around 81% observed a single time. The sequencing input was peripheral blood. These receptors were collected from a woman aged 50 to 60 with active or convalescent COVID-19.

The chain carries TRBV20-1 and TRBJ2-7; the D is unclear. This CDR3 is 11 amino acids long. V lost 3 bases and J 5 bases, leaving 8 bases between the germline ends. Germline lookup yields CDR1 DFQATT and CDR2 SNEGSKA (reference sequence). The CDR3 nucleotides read TGCAGTGCTAGTTCGCGCCACGAGCAGTACTTC. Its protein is CSASSRHEQYF.

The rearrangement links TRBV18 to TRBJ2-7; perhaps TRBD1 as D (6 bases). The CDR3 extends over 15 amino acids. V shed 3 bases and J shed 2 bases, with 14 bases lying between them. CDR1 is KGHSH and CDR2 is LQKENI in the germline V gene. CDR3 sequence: CASSPRRQATYEQYF. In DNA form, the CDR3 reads TGTGCCAGCTCACCGAGGCGACAGGCCACCTACGAGCAGTACTTC.

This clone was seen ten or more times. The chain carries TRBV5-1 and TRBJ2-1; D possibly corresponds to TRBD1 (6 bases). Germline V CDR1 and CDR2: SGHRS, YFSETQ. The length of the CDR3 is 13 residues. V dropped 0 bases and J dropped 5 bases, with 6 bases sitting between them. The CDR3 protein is CASSLGDNNEQFF. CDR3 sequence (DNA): TGCGCCAGCAGCTTGGGGGACAACAATGAGCAGTTCTTC.

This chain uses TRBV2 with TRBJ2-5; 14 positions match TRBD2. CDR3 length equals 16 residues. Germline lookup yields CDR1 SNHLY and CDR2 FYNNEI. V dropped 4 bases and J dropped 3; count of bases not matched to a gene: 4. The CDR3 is CASSVGLAGEKETQYF. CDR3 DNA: TGTGCCAGCAGTGTGGGACTAGCGGGAGAGAAAGAGACCCAGTACTTC.

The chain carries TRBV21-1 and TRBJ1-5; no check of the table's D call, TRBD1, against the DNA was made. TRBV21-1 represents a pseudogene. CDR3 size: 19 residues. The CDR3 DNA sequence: TGTGCCAGCAGCTTCAAGGACCCGGGACAGGGGGACTTCAATCAGCCCCAGCATTTT. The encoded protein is CASSFKDPGQGDFNQPQHF.

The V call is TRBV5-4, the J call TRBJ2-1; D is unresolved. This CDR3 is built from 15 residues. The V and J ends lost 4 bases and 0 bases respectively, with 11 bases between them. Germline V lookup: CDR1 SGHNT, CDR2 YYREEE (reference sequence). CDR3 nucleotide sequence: TGTGCCAGCAGCCTCCCCGAGAGCTCCTACAATGAGCAGTTCTTC. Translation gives CASSLPESSYNEQFF. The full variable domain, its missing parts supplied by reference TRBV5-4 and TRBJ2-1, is ETGVTQSPTHLIKTRGQQVTLRCSSQSGHNTVSWYQQALGQGPQFIFQYYREEENGRGNFPPRFSGLQFPNYSSELNVNALELDDSALYLCASSLPESSYNEQFFGPGTRLTVL.

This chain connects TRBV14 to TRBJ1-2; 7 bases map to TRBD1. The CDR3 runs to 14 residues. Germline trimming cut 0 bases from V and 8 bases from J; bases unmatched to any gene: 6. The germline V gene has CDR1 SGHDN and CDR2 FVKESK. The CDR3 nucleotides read TGTGCCAGCAGCCAAGAAACAGGGGTTATCGGCTACACCTTC. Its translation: CASSQETGVIGYTF.

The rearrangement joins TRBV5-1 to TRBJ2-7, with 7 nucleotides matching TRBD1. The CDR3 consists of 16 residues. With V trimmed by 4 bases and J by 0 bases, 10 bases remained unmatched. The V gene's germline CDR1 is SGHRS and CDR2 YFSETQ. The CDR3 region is CASSITGTASSYEQYF. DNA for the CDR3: TGCGCCAGCAGCATTACTGGGACAGCCAGCTCCTACGAGCAGTACTTC. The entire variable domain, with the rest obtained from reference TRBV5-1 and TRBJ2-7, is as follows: KAGVTQTPRYLIKTRGQQVTLSCSPISGHRSVSWYQQTPGQGLQFLFEYFSETQRNKGNFPGRFSGRQFSNSRSEMNVSTLELGDSALYLCASSITGTASSYEQYFGPGTRLTVT.

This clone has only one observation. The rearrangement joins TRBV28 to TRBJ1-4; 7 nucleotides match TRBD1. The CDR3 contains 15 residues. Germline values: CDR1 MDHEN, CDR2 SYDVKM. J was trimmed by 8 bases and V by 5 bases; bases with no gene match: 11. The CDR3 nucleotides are TGTGCCAGCAGTCCCACGACAGGGCTCAAGGAAAAACTGTTTTTT. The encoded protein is CASSPTTGLKEKLFF.

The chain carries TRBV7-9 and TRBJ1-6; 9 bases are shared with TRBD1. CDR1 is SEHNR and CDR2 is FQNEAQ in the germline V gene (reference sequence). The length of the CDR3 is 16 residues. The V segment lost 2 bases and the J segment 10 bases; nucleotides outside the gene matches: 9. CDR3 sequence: CASSLSGTGLTSPLHF. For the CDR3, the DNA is TGTGCCAGCAGCTTATCGGGGACAGGGTTAACCTCACCCCTCCACTTT.

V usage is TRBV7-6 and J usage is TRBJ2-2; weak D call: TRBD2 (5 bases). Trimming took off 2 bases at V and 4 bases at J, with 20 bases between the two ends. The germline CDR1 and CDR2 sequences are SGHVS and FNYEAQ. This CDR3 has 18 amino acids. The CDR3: CASSLLGAGGRVTGELFF. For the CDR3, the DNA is TGTGCCAGCAGCTTACTCGGTGCCGGTGGGAGAGTCACCGGGGAGCTGTTTTTT.

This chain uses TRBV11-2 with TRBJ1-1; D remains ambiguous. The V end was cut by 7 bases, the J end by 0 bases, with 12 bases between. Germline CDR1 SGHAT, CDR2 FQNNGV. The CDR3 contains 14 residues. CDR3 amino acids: CASTRSVVNTEAFF. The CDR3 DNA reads TGTGCCAGCACCCGCAGTGTGGTGAACACTGAAGCTTTCTTT. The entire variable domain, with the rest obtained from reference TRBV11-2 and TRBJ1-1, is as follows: EAGVAQSPRYKIIEKRQSVAFWCNPISGHATLYWYQQILGQGPKLLIQFQNNGVVDDSQLPKDRFSAERLKGVDSTLKIQPAKLEDSAVYLCASTRSVVNTEAFFGQGTRLTVV.

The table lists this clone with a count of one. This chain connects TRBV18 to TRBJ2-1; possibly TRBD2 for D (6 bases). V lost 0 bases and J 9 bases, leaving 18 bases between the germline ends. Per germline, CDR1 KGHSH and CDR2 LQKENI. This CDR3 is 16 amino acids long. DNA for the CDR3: TGTGCCAGCTCACCACCGTCCCGGGGGACCGGCGGTGAGCAGTTCTTC. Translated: CASSPPSRGTGGEQFF.

The DNA of the CDR3 is TGTGCCAGCTCACCACCGTTAGCGGGTGAGCAGTACTTC. This encodes CASSPPLAGEQYF. V is TRBV18 and J is TRBJ2-7; 7 positions agree with TRBD2. Germline trimming cut 0 bases from V and 7 bases from J; bases unmatched to any gene: 3. This CDR3 comprises 13 residues. The germline gives CDR1 KGHSH, CDR2 LQKENI.

The CDR3 is CAWSVPGGWTEAFF. Here the CDR3 DNA reads TGTGCCTGGAGTGTACCGGGGGGCTGGACTGAAGCTTTCTTT. The chain has TRBV30 and TRBJ1-1; tentatively, D is TRBD1 (6 bases). The germline CDR1 and CDR2 sequences are GTSNPN and SVGIG (reference sequence). This CDR3 has 14 residues. Trimming pared 0 bases from V and 5 bases from J, leaving 13 bases between.

In DNA, the CDR3 is TGCGCCAGCAGCTGGGGGCAGGGTCCTCCTAATGAAAAACTGTTTTTT. Encoded protein: CASSWGQGPPNEKLFF. The rearrangement joins TRBV5-1 to TRBJ1-4; D perhaps matches TRBD1 (6 bases). The CDR3 totals 16 residues. Germline V lookup: CDR1 SGHRS, CDR2 YFSETQ. V was shortened by 3 bases and J by 3 bases, with 15 bases between the two germline ends.

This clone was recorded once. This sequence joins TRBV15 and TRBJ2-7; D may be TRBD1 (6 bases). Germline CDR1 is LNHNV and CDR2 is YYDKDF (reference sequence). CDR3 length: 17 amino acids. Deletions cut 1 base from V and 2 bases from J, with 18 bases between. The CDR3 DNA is TGTGCCACCAGCAGAGGGACAGCGACCTATACTCCCTACGAGCAGTACTTC. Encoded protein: CATSRGTATYTPYEQYF. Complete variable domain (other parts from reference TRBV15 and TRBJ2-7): DAMVIQNPRYQVTQFGKPVTLSCSQTLNHNVMYWYQQKSSQAPKLLFHYYDKDFNNEADTPDNFQSRRPNTSFCFLDIRSPGLGDTAMYLCATSRGTATYTPYEQYFGPGTRLTVT.

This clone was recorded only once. CDR3 protein: CASGGANPYEQYF. The CDR3 nucleotides are TGTGCCAGCGGGGGCGCGAACCCCTACGAGCAGTACTTC. The gene calls are TRBV5-6 and TRBJ2-7; tentative D call: TRBD1 (6 bases). Between the trimmed V and J ends, which lost 7 bases and 2 bases, there was a span of 13 bases. The length of the CDR3 is 13 residues. The V gene's germline CDR1 is SGHDT and CDR2 YYEEEE. Full variable domain (missing parts from reference TRBV5-6 and TRBJ2-7): DAGVTQSPTHLIKTRGQQVTLRCSPKSGHDTVSWYQQALGQGPQFIFQYYEEEERQRGNFPDRFSGHQFPNYSSELNVNALLLGDSALYLCASGGANPYEQYFGPGTRLTVT.

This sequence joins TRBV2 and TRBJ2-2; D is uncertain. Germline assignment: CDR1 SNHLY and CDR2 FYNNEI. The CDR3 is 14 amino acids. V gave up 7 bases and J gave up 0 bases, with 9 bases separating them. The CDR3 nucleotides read TGTGCCAGCACTCTCGGGTCGAACACCGGGGAGCTGTTTTTT. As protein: CASTLGSNTGELFF.

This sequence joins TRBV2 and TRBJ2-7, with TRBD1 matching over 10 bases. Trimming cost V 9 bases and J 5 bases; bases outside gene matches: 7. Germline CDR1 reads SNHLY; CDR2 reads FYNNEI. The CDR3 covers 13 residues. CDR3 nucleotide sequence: TGTGCCAGTACGAGGGACAGGGGCAACGAGCAGTACTTC. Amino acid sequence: CASTRDRGNEQYF.

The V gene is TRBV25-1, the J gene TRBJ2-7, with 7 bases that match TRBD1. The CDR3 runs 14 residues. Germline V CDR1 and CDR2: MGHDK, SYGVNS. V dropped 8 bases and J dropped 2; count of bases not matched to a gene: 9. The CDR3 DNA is TGTGCCAGCGCCCGAGGGGGCGCCCCCTACGAGCAGTACTTC. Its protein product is CASARGGAPYEQYF.

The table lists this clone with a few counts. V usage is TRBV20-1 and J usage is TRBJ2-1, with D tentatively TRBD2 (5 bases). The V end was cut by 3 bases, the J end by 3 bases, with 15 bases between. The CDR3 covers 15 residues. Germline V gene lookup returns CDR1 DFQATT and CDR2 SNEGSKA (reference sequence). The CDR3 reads CSASLPRTHYNEQFF. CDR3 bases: TGCAGTGCTAGTCTCCCTCGGACTCACTACAATGAGCAGTTCTTC.

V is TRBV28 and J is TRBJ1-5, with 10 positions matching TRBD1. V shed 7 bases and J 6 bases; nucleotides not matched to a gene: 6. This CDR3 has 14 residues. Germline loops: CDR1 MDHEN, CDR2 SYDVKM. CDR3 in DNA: TGTGCCAGCACTAGGGGACAGGGGACTCAGCCCCAGCATTTT. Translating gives CASTRGQGTQPQHF.

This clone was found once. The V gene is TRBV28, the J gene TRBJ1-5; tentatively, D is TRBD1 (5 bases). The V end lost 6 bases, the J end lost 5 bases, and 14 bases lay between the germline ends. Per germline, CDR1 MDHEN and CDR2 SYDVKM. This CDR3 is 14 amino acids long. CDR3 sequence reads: CASSTPEGDQPQHF. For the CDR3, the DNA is TGTGCCAGCAGCACACCGGAAGGGGATCAGCCCCAGCATTTT. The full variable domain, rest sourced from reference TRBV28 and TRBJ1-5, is DVKVTQSSRYLVKRTGEKVFLECVQDMDHENMFWYRQDPGLGLRLIYFSYDVKMKEKGDIPEGYSVSREKKERFSLILESASTNQTSMYLCASSTPEGDQPQHFGDGTRLSIL.

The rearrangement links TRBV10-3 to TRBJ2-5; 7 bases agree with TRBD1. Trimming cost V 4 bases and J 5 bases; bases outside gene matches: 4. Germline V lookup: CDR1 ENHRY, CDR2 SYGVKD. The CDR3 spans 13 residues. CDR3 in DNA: TGTGCCATCAGTGTTGTCAGGGGGGAGACCCAGTACTTC. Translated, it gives CAISVVRGETQYF.

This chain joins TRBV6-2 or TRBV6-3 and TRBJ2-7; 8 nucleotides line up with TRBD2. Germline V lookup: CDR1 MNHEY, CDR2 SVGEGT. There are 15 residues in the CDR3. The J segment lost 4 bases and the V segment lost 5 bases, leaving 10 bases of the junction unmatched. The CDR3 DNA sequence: TGTGCCAGCAGTCTCTCCCTAGCGGGCGGGTACGAGCAGTACTTC. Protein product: CASSLSLAGGYEQYF.

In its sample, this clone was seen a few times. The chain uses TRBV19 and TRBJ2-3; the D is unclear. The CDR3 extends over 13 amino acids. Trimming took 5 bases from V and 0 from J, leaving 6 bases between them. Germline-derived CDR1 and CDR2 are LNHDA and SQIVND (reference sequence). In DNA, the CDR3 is TGTGCCAGTAGTGCAACTAGCACAGATACGCAGTATTTT. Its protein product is CASSATSTDTQYF.

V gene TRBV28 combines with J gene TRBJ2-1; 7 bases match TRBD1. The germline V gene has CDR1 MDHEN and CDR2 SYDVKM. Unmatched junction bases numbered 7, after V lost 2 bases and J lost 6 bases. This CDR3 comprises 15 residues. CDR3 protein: CASSLLGTEFNEQFF. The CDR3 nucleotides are TGTGCCAGCAGTTTACTAGGGACAGAATTCAATGAGCAGTTCTTC.